These 25 T cell receptor beta chains came from one sample sequenced in a study of T cells in Graves' hyperthyroidism and ophthalmopathy. Researchers amplified the TCR beta CDR3 regions from RNA transcripts. The HTBI set primed first-round TCR CDR3 RT-PCR. Via MiXCR, TCRdb re-called the multiplex PCR reads, giving one row per CDR3 protein. The table has roughly 700,000 distinct CDR3 sequences, about 15% seen once. What was sequenced was blood. The receptors here all came from a woman aged 18-35 years with Graves' hyperthyroidism.

This clonotype was recorded a few times. The rearrangement joins TRBV6-5 to TRBJ1-3; D is unclear. The length of the CDR3 is 15 residues. Germline V gene data show CDR1 as MNHEY and CDR2 as SVGAGI. Trimming cost V 0 bases and J 0 bases, with 6 bases left between them. The CDR3 loop is CASSYSEGSGNTIYF. CDR3 sequence (DNA): TGTGCCAGCAGTTACTCTGAGGGCTCTGGAAACACCATATATTTT.

On this clonotype: This sequence may be a read error, since a much larger clone differs from it by one base. The genes are TRBV7-2 and TRBJ2-1, with TRBD2 identical over 10 bases. The length of the CDR3 is 17 residues. Germline V lookup: CDR1 SGHTA, CDR2 FQGNSA. CDR3 sequence: CANSFLVAGGPHNEQFF. The CDR3 DNA sequence: TGTGCCAACAGCTTTTTGGTAGCGGGAGGACCCCACAATGAGCAGTTCTTC. The full variable domain, rest sourced from reference TRBV7-2 and TRBJ2-1, is GAGVSQSPSNKVTEKGKDVELRCDPISGHTALYWYRQSLGQGLEFLIYFQGNSAPDKSGLPSDRFSAERTGGSVSTLTIQRTQQEDSAVYLCANSFLVAGGPHNEQFFGPGTRLTVL.

This chain links TRBV15 with TRBJ2-3; no clear D gene. CDR3 length equals 13 residues. Deletions cut 2 bases from V and 9 bases from J, with 12 bases between. Germline V gives CDR1 LNHNV, CDR2 YYDKDF (reference sequence). The CDR3 DNA reads as TGTGCCACCAGCAGAAACTACTTAGAAACGCAGTATTTT. Residues: CATSRNYLETQYF.

This clonotype was detected a few times. V usage is TRBV7-2 and J usage is TRBJ1-3, with unresolved D. The ends were cut back, 0 bases at V and 3 bases at J, with 9 bases in the middle. CDR3 length equals 15 residues. From germline, CDR1 is SGHTA and CDR2 FQGNSA. The CDR3 here is CASSLALLGGNTIYF. Written as DNA, the CDR3 is TGTGCCAGCAGCTTAGCGCTTTTGGGTGGAAACACCATATATTTT.

In its sample, this clonotype was seen a few times. The junction and the germline gene differ at one end; a read error may be behind it. The V call is TRBV18, the J call TRBJ1-1; no clear D gene. This CDR3 spans 14 amino acids. Germline assignment: CDR1 KGHSH and CDR2 LQKENI. CDR3 nucleotides: TGTGCCAGCTCACCTACGGCCATGAACACTGAAGCTTCCTTT. It codes for CASSPTAMNTEASF.

This clonotype has ten or more counts. The gene calls are TRBV7-9 and TRBJ2-3; 8 nucleotides align to TRBD2. This CDR3 spans 15 amino acids. Trimming cost V 9 bases and J 0 bases; bases outside gene matches: 8. Germline loops: CDR1 SEHNR, CDR2 FQNEAQ (reference sequence). CDR3 sequence: CASSARTSSTDTQYF. The CDR3 region has the DNA TGTGCCAGTTCGGCAAGGACTAGCAGCACAGATACGCAGTATTTT.

This clonotype has just a few counts. The chain uses TRBV24-1 and TRBJ1-1; 11 bases fit TRBD1. This CDR3 is 15 amino acids long. J gave up 4 bases and V 1 base, and 1 base lay outside the gene matches. CDR1 is KGHDR and CDR2 is SFDVKD in the germline V gene. CDR3 loop: CATSDFGTGGTEAFF. In DNA, the CDR3 is TGTGCCACCAGTGATTTCGGGACAGGGGGCACTGAAGCTTTCTTT.

CDR3 bases: TGTGCCACCCGAGACAGGGCGGAAGATAGCAATCAGCCCCAGCATTTT. Residues: CATRDRAEDSNQPQHF. This chain joins TRBV19 and TRBJ1-5, with 7 bases matching TRBD1. This CDR3 comprises 16 residues. V was clipped by 10 bases and J by 0 bases; unmatched bases: 12. Germline V gene lookup returns CDR1 LNHDA and CDR2 SQIVND (reference sequence).

This clonotype was counted only a few times. V gene TRBV4-3 combines with J gene TRBJ1-3; weak D call: TRBD1 (5 bases). Trimming pared 0 bases from V and 2 bases from J, leaving 14 bases between. The germline V gene encodes CDR1 LGHNA and CDR2 YSLEER. This CDR3 is 17 amino acids long. The chain's CDR3 is CASSQDPAGQTGNTIYF. As DNA, the CDR3 is TGCGCCAGCAGCCAAGATCCGGCAGGGCAGACTGGAAACACCATATATTTT.

This clonotype turned up a few times. The chain uses TRBV6-1 and TRBJ2-2; D unclear. The germline V gene encodes CDR1 MNHNS and CDR2 SASEGT. The CDR3 totals 15 residues. Trimming stripped 6 bases from V and 6 bases from J, with 17 bases between. Here the CDR3 reads CASSPRATGSGELFF. The CDR3 bases are TGTGCCAGCAGCCCTCGGGCGACCGGTTCCGGGGAGCTGTTTTTT.

The V gene is TRBV20-1, the J gene TRBJ1-5; 7 nucleotides align to TRBD1. The CDR3 is made up of 13 amino acids. V trimming: 2 bases; J trimming: 6 bases; junction bases outside the gene matches: 4. The germline gives CDR1 DFQATT, CDR2 SNEGSKA (reference sequence). CDR3 protein: CSARKGAGQPQHF. The CDR3 DNA follows: TGCAGTGCTAGAAAGGGGGCTGGTCAGCCCCAGCATTTT.

This clonotype was seen ten or more times. The chain has TRBV2 and TRBJ2-3, with 11 nucleotides matching TRBD2. Germline trimming cut 5 bases from V and 6 bases from J; bases unmatched to any gene: 10. Germline-derived CDR1 and CDR2 are SNHLY and FYNNEI. CDR3 length equals 16 residues. CDR3 protein: CASSLGTSGVLDTQYF. CDR3 coding DNA: TGTGCCAGCAGTCTTGGGACTAGCGGAGTCCTGGATACGCAGTATTTT. Supplemented by reference TRBV2 and TRBJ2-3, the full variable domain reads EPEVTQTPSHQVTQMGQEVILRCVPISNHLYFYWYRQILGQKVEFLVSFYNNEISEKSEIFDDQFSVERPDGSNFTLKIRSTKLEDSAMYFCASSLGTSGVLDTQYFGPGTRLTVL.

Only a few counts were recorded for this clonotype. The chain joins TRBV29-1 to TRBJ1-1; D call uncertain. V lost 7 bases and J 7 bases, leaving 13 bases between the germline ends. The CDR3 has 11 amino acids. CDR1 and CDR2 (germline): SQVTM, ANQGSEA. CDR3 sequence: CSAVDTDEAFF. Here the CDR3 DNA reads TGCAGCGCCGTCGACACAGATGAAGCTTTCTTT.

This clonotype appeared many times. V is TRBV20-1 and J is TRBJ2-5; 9 positions agree with TRBD2. The J segment lost 5 bases and the V segment lost 6 bases, leaving 4 bases of the junction unmatched. The CDR3 is 12 amino acids. CDR1 and CDR2 from the germline V gene are DFQATT and SNEGSKA (reference sequence). CDR3 region: CSAVGLAETQYF. The DNA of the CDR3 is TGCAGTGCCGTAGGACTAGCGGAGACCCAGTACTTC.

The chain couples TRBV18 to TRBJ1-5; D might be TRBD1 (5 bases). From germline, CDR1 is KGHSH and CDR2 LQKENI. CDR3 length: 15 amino acids. The germline V and J ends were trimmed by 1 base and 7 bases, with 14 bases remaining between them. CDR3 in amino acids: CASSPRGGFNQPQHF. CDR3 nucleotide sequence: TGTGCCAGCTCACCACGCGGGGGGTTCAACCAGCCCCAGCATTTT.

This clonotype appeared many times. The V call is TRBV7-8, the J call TRBJ2-5; 8 bases fit TRBD2. V gave up 4 bases and J gave up 1 base; unmatched junction bases: 5. Germline V gives CDR1 SGHVS, CDR2 FQNEAQ. The CDR3 covers 15 residues. Here the CDR3 DNA reads TGTGCCAGCAGCTCTTTAGCGGGACCCCAAGAGACCCAGTACTTC. Its protein is CASSSLAGPQETQYF.

The sample holds many counts of this clonotype. The V call is TRBV11-2, the J call TRBJ2-4; 8 bases align to TRBD2. V was pared by 1 base and J by 8 bases, with 4 bases of the junction left unmatched. Germline CDR1 reads SGHAT; CDR2 reads FQNNGV. This CDR3 region has 14 residues. The CDR3 bases are TGTGCCAGCAGCTTAGCGGCAGCGGGAGACATTCAGTACTTC. This gives the protein CASSLAAAGDIQYF.

CDR3 bases: TGTGCCAGCAGCCCGACTAGCGGTGGGCAGTACTTC. Encoded protein: CASSPTSGGQYF. The chain links TRBV11-2 to TRBJ2-7; 9 bases match TRBD2. CDR1 is SGHAT, CDR2 FQNNGV, per germline. J was trimmed by 9 bases and V by 5 bases; bases with no gene match: 5. This CDR3 is 12 amino acids long.

The sample holds many counts of this clonotype. The chain carries TRBV2 and TRBJ2-1; 10 nucleotides align to TRBD2. Germline lookup yields CDR1 SNHLY and CDR2 FYNNEI. CDR3 length: 14 amino acids. Unmatched junction bases numbered 7, after V lost 7 bases and J lost 7 bases. The CDR3 nucleotides are TGTGCCAGCACCCTCCTAGCGGGAGTGAATGAGCAGTTCTTC. Protein: CASTLLAGVNEQFF.

This clonotype was seen many times. J is TRBJ2-7 and V is TRBV28, with D tentatively TRBD2 (7 bases). Trimming removed 6 bases from V and 6 bases from J, with 15 bases in between. Germline values: CDR1 MDHEN, CDR2 SYDVKM. The CDR3 sequence is 13 residues long. The CDR3 nucleotides are TGTGCCAGCAGCCCAGGGGAGGGCGGCGAGCAGTACTTC. This gives the protein CASSPGEGGEQYF.

The rearrangement uses TRBV19 and TRBJ2-1, with 7 bases matching TRBD1. CDR3 length: 15 amino acids. Germline CDR1 reads LNHDA; CDR2 reads SQIVND (reference sequence). With V trimmed by 3 bases and J by 4 bases, 6 bases remained unmatched. The CDR3 region is CASSIDRATYNEQFF. CDR3 bases: TGTGCCAGTAGTATCGACAGGGCGACTTACAATGAGCAGTTCTTC.

At least ten counts were recorded for this clonotype. The rearrangement uses TRBV11-2 and TRBJ1-2; D not resolved. Trimming stripped 3 bases from V and 3 bases from J, with 8 bases between. This CDR3 has 13 residues. Germline V gene sequence: CDR1 SGHAT, CDR2 FQNNGV. The CDR3 here is CASSFNGDYGYTF. For the CDR3, the DNA is TGTGCCAGCAGCTTTAACGGGGACTATGGCTACACCTTC.

The chain couples TRBV7-8 to TRBJ1-1; D gene ambiguous. Trimming removed 3 bases at V and 1 base at J, with 6 bases between. This CDR3 is built from 13 residues. Germline loops: CDR1 SGHVS, CDR2 FQNEAQ. The CDR3: CASSFKPNTEAFF. The DNA for the CDR3 is TGTGCCAGCAGCTTCAAACCGAACACTGAAGCTTTCTTT.

V usage is TRBV6-5 and J usage is TRBJ2-5; D unresolved. Trimming cost V 0 bases and J 1 base, with 15 bases left between them. Germline V gene sequence: CDR1 MNHEY, CDR2 SVGAGI. The CDR3 is 17 residues long. This CDR3 is CASSYSISPTLQETQYF. DNA of the CDR3: TGTGCCAGCAGTTACTCGATCTCCCCCACCCTCCAAGAGACCCAGTACTTC.

This chain connects TRBV19 to TRBJ2-7; D is ambiguous. The V gene's germline CDR1 is LNHDA and CDR2 SQIVND (reference sequence). The CDR3 is 12 amino acids. V lost 10 bases, J lost 3 bases, and 13 bases lay in between. CDR3 nucleotides: TGTGCCACCCGGACCAGAGACTACGAGCAGTACTTC. This encodes CATRTRDYEQYF.